What follows are 16 T cell receptor beta chains derived from one specimen sequenced in a study of blood T cell repertoires in COVID-19. Produced via immunoSEQ multiplex PCR; TCRdb's table is partial and in-frame only. This sample has 80,000 to 90,000 clones, with around 85% found just once. Specimen: peripheral blood. Receptor source: a man in his 70s with acute or convalescent COVID-19.

V usage is TRBV28 and J usage is TRBJ2-3; 8 bases agree with TRBD1. V lost 4 bases, J lost 3 bases, and 12 bases stayed unmatched. The CDR3 covers 17 residues. CDR1 and CDR2 from the germline V gene are MDHEN and SYDVKM. DNA for the CDR3: TGTGCCAGCAGTTCTCCCCCTGGGACAGGAGGGACAGATACGCAGTATTTT. Translation: CASSSPPGTGGTDTQYF.

The V and J genes are TRBV3-1 (or the pseudogene TRBV3-2) and TRBJ2-3; the D gene is possibly TRBD2 (5 bases). Germline values: CDR1 LGHDT, CDR2 YNNKEL (reference sequence). Trimming shortened V by 1 base and J by 6 bases, and 14 bases separated the two germline ends. This CDR3 contains 15 residues. CDR3 coding DNA: TGTGCCAGCAGCCAAGGTACTAGGTCCGGGGATACGCAGTATTTT. Residues: CASSQGTRSGDTQYF.

V and J are TRBV6-7 and TRBJ2-5; D might be TRBD1 (6 bases). TRBV6-7 counts as an open reading frame of uncertain function. The CDR3 consists of 14 residues. V lost 2 bases to trimming and J lost 5 bases, with 12 bases between them. Written as DNA, the CDR3 is TGTGCCAGCAGTTACGGGCAGGGGTGGGAGACCCAGTACTTC. As protein: CASSYGQGWETQYF.

The V and J genes are TRBV4-1 and TRBJ2-5; 12 nucleotides align to TRBD2. Germline CDR1 MGHRA, CDR2 YSYEKL. The CDR3 has 16 amino acids. V was pared by 1 base and J by 6 bases, with 6 bases of the junction left unmatched. The CDR3 protein is CASSQGPSGGAQTQYF. DNA for the CDR3: TGCGCCAGCAGCCAAGGCCCTAGCGGGGGGGCGCAGACCCAGTACTTC.

The V and J genes are TRBV30 and TRBJ1-5, with D perhaps TRBD1 (6 bases). This CDR3 spans 17 amino acids. V lost 1 base and J lost 0, with 16 bases in between. CDR1 and CDR2 from the germline V gene are GTSNPN and SVGIG (reference sequence). The CDR3 region is CAWSAAGDLYSNQPQHF. The DNA for the CDR3 is TGTGCCTGGAGTGCGGCAGGGGACCTTTATAGCAATCAGCCCCAGCATTTT. The entire variable domain, with the rest obtained from reference TRBV30 and TRBJ1-5, is as follows: SQTIHQWPATLVQPVGSPLSLECTVEGTSNPNLYWYRQAAGRGLQLLFYSVGIGQISSEVPQNLSASRPQDRQFILSSKKLLLSDSGFYLCAWSAAGDLYSNQPQHFGDGTRLSIL.

The chain joins TRBV13 to TRBJ1-4; 8 bases agree with TRBD1. Germline V gene lookup returns CDR1 PRHDT and CDR2 FYEKMQ (reference sequence). The CDR3 is 13 amino acids. The trim removed 3 bases at V and 6 bases at J, leaving 0 bases unmatched. The CDR3 spells CASSLDRDEKLFF. The CDR3 DNA is TGTGCCAGCAGCTTGGACAGGGATGAAAAACTGTTTTTT.

The chain recombines TRBV28 with TRBJ1-2; 9 nucleotides line up with TRBD1. CDR1 and CDR2 from the germline V gene are MDHEN and SYDVKM. CDR3 length: 14 residues. The trim removed 7 bases at V and 8 bases at J, leaving 11 bases unmatched. CDR3 sequence (DNA): TGTGCCAGCACCCGGACAGGGGCGGGCCGGGGCTACACCTTC. It is translated as CASTRTGAGRGYTF.

This sequence joins TRBV5-1 and TRBJ2-2; TRBD1 matches at 7 bases. Germline values: CDR1 SGHRS, CDR2 YFSETQ. J lost 2 bases, V lost 3 bases, and 4 bases had no gene match. This CDR3 spans 15 amino acids. The CDR3 DNA reads as TGCGCCAGCAGCTGGGGGACAGAAAACACCGGGGAGCTGTTTTTT. Amino acids: CASSWGTENTGELFF. The variable domain in full, completed from reference TRBV5-1 and TRBJ2-2, reads KAGVTQTPRYLIKTRGQQVTLSCSPISGHRSVSWYQQTPGQGLQFLFEYFSETQRNKGNFPGRFSGRQFSNSRSEMNVSTLELGDSALYLCASSWGTENTGELFFGEGSRLTVL.

V usage is TRBV5-6 and J usage is TRBJ2-7, with a tentative D call TRBD2 (5 bases). Germline loops: CDR1 SGHDT, CDR2 YYEEEE. The CDR3 has 12 amino acids. The V end was cut by 4 bases, the J end by 7 bases, with 12 bases between. The CDR3 sequence is CASSPPTGEQYF. The CDR3 region has the DNA TGTGCCAGCAGCCCACCTACGGGGGAGCAGTACTTC.

J is TRBJ2-1 and V is TRBV5-4; no clear D. Trimming pared 2 bases from V and 6 bases from J, leaving 9 bases between. Germline V CDR1 and CDR2: SGHNT, YYREEE (reference sequence). The CDR3 runs to 13 residues. In nucleotides, the CDR3 is TGTGCCAGCAGCTTCTTGTCACTCAATGAGCAGTTCTTC. Its protein is CASSFLSLNEQFF.

The CDR3 loop is CASSYQGEASNQPQHF. The CDR3 DNA sequence: TGTGCCAGCAGTTACCAGGGGGAGGCTAGCAATCAGCCCCAGCATTTT. J is TRBJ1-5 and V is TRBV2; 7 positions agree with TRBD1. The CDR3 is 16 amino acids. Trimming cost V 5 bases and J 0 bases; bases outside gene matches: 7. Germline V CDR1 and CDR2: SNHLY, FYNNEI.

The chain carries TRBV5-1 and TRBJ1-1; D is ambiguous. The CDR3 totals 13 residues. V was shortened by 2 bases and J by 0 bases, with 5 bases between the two germline ends. Germline CDR1 SGHRS, CDR2 YFSETQ. CDR3 DNA: TGCGCCAGCAGCTTTACACTGAACACTGAAGCTTTCTTT. Translating it yields CASSFTLNTEAFF. Using reference TRBV5-1 and TRBJ1-1 for the parts outside the CDR3, the full variable domain is KAGVTQTPRYLIKTRGQQVTLSCSPISGHRSVSWYQQTPGQGLQFLFEYFSETQRNKGNFPGRFSGRQFSNSRSEMNVSTLELGDSALYLCASSFTLNTEAFFGQGTRLTVV.

This chain links TRBV7-6 with TRBJ2-3, with TRBD2 identical over 11 bases. This CDR3 is 16 amino acids long. Losses at the gene ends were 5 bases for V and 0 bases for J; bases not matched to a gene: 4. CDR1 SGHVS and CDR2 FNYEAQ come from the germline V gene. The CDR3 DNA reads as TGTGCCAGCAGCCCGACTAGCGGGGCTAGCACAGATACGCAGTATTTT. Translated, it gives CASSPTSGASTDTQYF.

The chain links TRBV6-5 to TRBJ2-7; TRBD1 agrees at 7 bases. The CDR3 consists of 13 residues. Germline lookup yields CDR1 MNHEY and CDR2 SVGAGI. Unmatched junction bases numbered 4, after V lost 8 bases and J lost 0 bases. CDR3: CASRGQNSYEQYF. CDR3 sequence (DNA): TGTGCCAGCCGGGGACAGAACTCCTACGAGCAGTACTTC.

J is TRBJ1-5 and V is TRBV5-5, with 7 bases that match TRBD1. V lost 4 bases to trimming and J lost 6 bases; unmatched junction nucleotides: 10. The CDR3 spans 15 residues. In germline, CDR1 is SGHKS, CDR2 YYEKEE (reference sequence). CDR3 amino acids: CASSNGDSLGQPQHF. Written as DNA, the CDR3 is TGTGCCAGCAGCAATGGGGACAGCCTCGGTCAGCCCCAGCATTTT.

The J gene is TRBJ1-1, the V gene TRBV9; D call uncertain. V was pared by 0 bases and J by 4 bases, with 10 bases between. CDR1 SGDLS and CDR2 YYNGEE come from the germline V gene. The CDR3 contains 14 residues. CDR3 amino acids: CASSVGGTATEAFF. Written as DNA, the CDR3 is TGTGCCAGCAGCGTAGGCGGAACCGCCACTGAAGCTTTCTTT.